The 10 T cell receptor beta chains reported below all come from one sample, sequenced in a study of T-cell memory formation after mild COVID-19 (dated by TCRdb to the early 2020s). Library preparation was by 5' RACE. The sample was run on an Illumina NovaSeq 6000. TCRdb trimmed public reads at Q25 via fastp, called clones via MiXCR and kept in-frame beta chains. Rows merge per CDR3 protein into single entries with the most common DNA and genes. The sample table contains around 400,000 distinct CDR3 sequences; only one count was recorded for roughly 26% of them. The ten largest account for around 8.8% of the sample. Sequencing was done on a sample of PBMCs or a T cell subset sorted from them (not recorded which). The receptors originated from an adult woman who had mild COVID-19 (a few samples of this study predate the infection). The sample titles of this study are shuffled in the database, so cell type and time point are left out; the donor was told from shared clones.

In this sample, this clonotype turned up a few times. The gene calls are TRBV28 and TRBJ2-7; D might be TRBD1 (6 bases). The V and J ends lost 7 bases and 2 bases respectively, with 15 bases between them. The CDR3 loop spans 14 amino acids. Germline assignment: CDR1 MDHEN and CDR2 SYDVKM. The CDR3 sequence: CASKTGVFPYEQYF. The CDR3 DNA reads as TGTGCCAGCAAGACAGGCGTCTTCCCCTACGAGCAGTACTTC.

This clonotype was observed a handful of times. The CDR3 reads CASTNGMWNTEAFF. CDR3 bases: TGTGCCAGTACCAACGGGATGTGGAACACTGAAGCTTTCTTT. V and J are TRBV19 and TRBJ1-1; D ambiguous. CDR1 is LNHDA, CDR2 SQIVND, per germline (reference sequence). CDR3 size: 14 residues. Deletions cut 7 bases from V and 1 base from J, with 13 bases between.

This clonotype turned up a few times. The V and J genes are TRBV12-3 or TRBV12-4 and TRBJ2-7; D gene uncertain. Trimming cost V 8 bases and J 1 base, with 12 bases left between them. The CDR3 has 13 amino acids. For the CDR3, the DNA is TGTGCCAGCGCATACGTGGGTTCCTACGAGCAGTACTTC. As protein: CASAYVGSYEQYF.

This clonotype was counted at least ten times. The chain recombines TRBV7-8 with TRBJ1-5, with D uncertain. This CDR3 spans 15 amino acids. Germline CDR1 and CDR2: SGHVS and FQNEAQ. V lost 5 bases, J lost 2 bases, and 13 bases lay in between. The CDR3 coding sequence is TGTGCCAGCAGCGGCAGCGTTGGGGGCAATCAGCCCCAGCATTTT. It codes for CASSGSVGGNQPQHF. The full variable domain, with the rest looked up from reference TRBV7-8 and TRBJ1-5, is GAGVSQSPRYKVAKRGQDVALRCDPISGHVSLFWYQQALGQGPEFLTYFQNEAQLDKSGLPSDRFFAERPEGSVSTLKIQRTQQEDSAVYLCASSGSVGGNQPQHFGDGTRLSIL.

The table lists this clonotype with a few counts. The chain recombines TRBV5-5 with TRBJ2-7; no clear D. The CDR3 loop spans 14 amino acids. Between the trimmed V and J ends, which lost 2 bases and 0 bases, there was a span of 9 bases. Germline CDR1 and CDR2: SGHKS and YYEKEE (reference sequence). The CDR3 region is CASSFGQNSYEQYF. CDR3 nucleotides: TGTGCCAGCAGCTTCGGCCAGAACTCCTACGAGCAGTACTTC.

This clonotype was counted between two and nine times. The chain is built from TRBV4-1 and TRBJ2-7; D possibly matches TRBD1 or TRBD2 (6 bases each). The V gene's germline CDR1 is MGHRA and CDR2 YSYEKL. The CDR3 is made up of 14 amino acids. Deletions cut 1 base from V and 7 bases from J, with 14 bases between. The DNA of the CDR3 is TGCGCCAGCAGCCAAGTTCGGGGGCTAGGGGAGCAGTACTTC. Protein product: CASSQVRGLGEQYF.

The chain uses TRBV7-8 and TRBJ2-2; 9 nucleotides align to TRBD2. Germline assignment: CDR1 SGHVS and CDR2 FQNEAQ. There are 12 residues in the CDR3. Germline trimming cut 11 bases from V and 7 bases from J; bases unmatched to any gene: 5. The CDR3 DNA sequence: TGTGCCGAGCGGGGGGTCCGCGGGGAGCTGTTTTTT. Protein product: CAERGVRGELFF.

The rearrangement links TRBV27 to TRBJ2-3; no reliable D call. V lost 4 bases to trimming and J lost 0 bases, with 14 bases between them. Germline CDR1 reads MNHEY; CDR2 reads SMNVEV (reference sequence). The CDR3 contains 16 residues. In DNA, the CDR3 is TGTGCCAGCAGTTCCTCGACGCCGGCGAGCACAGATACGCAGTATTTT. Residues: CASSSSTPASTDTQYF.

This clonotype was observed a few times. This rearrangement joins TRBV9 to TRBJ1-1; 9 nucleotides match TRBD1. CDR1 and CDR2 (germline): SGDLS, YYNGEE. V lost 5 bases, J lost 1 base, and 6 bases stayed unmatched. The length of the CDR3 is 15 residues. CDR3 sequence reads: CASRLGQGSNTEAFF. The CDR3, as DNA: TGTGCCAGCAGGTTGGGACAGGGATCGAACACTGAAGCTTTCTTT.

The V and J genes are TRBV20-1 and TRBJ1-6; a possible D gene is TRBD1 (6 bases). The CDR3 runs 15 residues. V was clipped by 5 bases and J by 0 bases, with 11 bases between them. Germline V gene lookup returns CDR1 DFQATT and CDR2 SNEGSKA (reference sequence). Here the CDR3 DNA reads TGCAGTGCTCACAGGGAGAGCTCCTATAATTCACCCCTCCACTTT. Amino acids: CSAHRESSYNSPLHF.